Listed below are T cell receptor beta chains from one sample, sequenced in a study of blood T cells in healthy people across ages. TCRdb reprocessed the 5' RACE reads with MiXCR, giving one entry per CDR3 protein. The table records 1 million or so distinct CDR3 sequences, 45% of them present only once. The sample comprised blood. These receptors were obtained from a woman aged 60 to 75 in good health. Each CDR3 is given with its conserved first and last residue. The D gene is left open where the match is weak. Rows give clone size only sometimes, using once, few, many, or a class for an expanded clone.

abundance	v_gene	j_gene	d_gene	CDR3nt	CDR3aa
NA	TRBV20-1	TRBJ2-5	TRBD2	TGCAGTGCTAGAGATAAGGTGATAGCGGGGACTTACCAAGAGACCCAGTACTTC	CSARDKVIAGTYQETQYF
NA	TRBV7-2	TRBJ1-2	TRBD1	TGTGCCAGCAGGTACGGGACAGACGGCTACACCTTC	CASRYGTDGYTF
few	TRBV7-3	TRBJ2-5	NA	TGTGCCAGCAGCCCCGTTGCGGGGGCAGAGACCCAGTACTTC	CASSPVAGAETQYF
NA	TRBV29-1	TRBJ2-1	NA	TGCAGCGTAAAAATACGGGGGGCTGGCTACAATGAGCAGTTCTTC	CSVKIRGAGYNEQFF
few	TRBV28	TRBJ2-1	NA	TGTGCCAGCAGTTTATCGGGGTCGACCTACAATGAGCAGTTCTTC	CASSLSGSTYNEQFF
many	TRBV10-3	TRBJ2-3	TRBD2	TGTGCCATCAGTGGGACTAGCGGAACCACAGATACGCAGTATTTT	CAISGTSGTTDTQYF
few	TRBV29-1	TRBJ2-5	NA	TGCAGCGTTGAATCGGACAGGGTGCGGGAGGGCAATCCAGAGACCCAGTACTTC	CSVESDRVREGNPETQYF
once	TRBV10-3	TRBJ2-3	TRBD1	TGTGCCATCAGGGATGACAGGGGCCGCACAGATACGCAGTATTTT	CAIRDDRGRTDTQYF
NA	TRBV15	TRBJ1-5	NA	TGTGCCACCAGCAGAGAAGGGGACGGAAATCAGCCCCAGCATTTT	CATSREGDGNQPQHF
NA	TRBV7-9	TRBJ1-1	TRBD1	TGTGCCAGCAGCTTGGGACAGGGGTCTTCTGAAGCTTTCTTT	CASSLGQGSSEAFF
few	TRBV20-1	TRBJ2-7	NA	TGCAGTGCTAGGAAGGGTGGGGCCTACGAGCAGTACTTC	CSARKGGAYEQYF
NA	TRBV29-1	TRBJ2-7	TRBD1	TGCAGCACGGAAGGACAGGGCTACGAGCAGTACTTC	CSTEGQGYEQYF
many	TRBV10-3	TRBJ2-6	NA	TGTGCCATCCTCAGAGACTCTGGGGCCAACGTCCTGACTTTC	CAILRDSGANVLTF
NA	TRBV27	TRBJ2-1	TRBD2	TGTGCCAGCATGGGAAGGGGGACTAGCAATTACAATGAGCAGTTCTTC	CASMGRGTSNYNEQFF
NA	TRBV7-9	TRBJ2-1	NA	TGTGCCAGCAGCACGACAGGGTTGGGGGGGCCGAGATATGGGCAGTTCTTC	CASSTTGLGGPRYGQFF
few	TRBV7-2	TRBJ1-2	NA	TGTGCCAGCAGCTTAGAAGCGGGCGCTAACTATGGCTACACCTTC	CASSLEAGANYGYTF
NA	TRBV29-1	TRBJ1-1	NA	TGCAGCGTGGCGACCGGGACTTCGATACCGTATTTGAACACTGAAGCTTTCTTT	CSVATGTSIPYLNTEAFF
NA	TRBV27	TRBJ2-7	TRBD2	TGTGCCAGCAGTCATACTAGCGGGAGTCCCCACGAGCAGTACTTC	CASSHTSGSPHEQYF
NA	TRBV12-3/TRBV12-4	TRBJ2-1	TRBD2	TGTGCCAGCCAACCTCCGACTAGCGGGAGGGCCCGCAATGAGCAGTTCTTC	CASQPPTSGRARNEQFF
NA	TRBV28	TRBJ1-6	NA	TGTGCCAGCAATGGGGCAGAAGGACATAATTCACCCCTCCACTTT	CASNGAEGHNSPLHF
few	TRBV20-1	TRBJ1-6	NA	TGCAGTGCCACCTCGGGGGAGGCTAATTCACCCCTCCACTTT	CSATSGEANSPLHF
NA	TRBV7-9	TRBJ1-1	NA	TGTGCCAGCAGCCTCCAACAAGGGGGAGTTGAAGCTTTCTTT	CASSLQQGGVEAFF
once	TRBV20-1	TRBJ2-7	NA	TGCAGTGCTACAGACAGCGGAGCCTACGAGCAGTACTTC	CSATDSGAYEQYF
NA	TRBV21-1	TRBJ2-5	NA	TGTGCCAGCAGCTACCGGACAGACCCTTCTGGGGAGACCCAGTACTTC	CASSYRTDPSGETQYF
NA	TRBV29-1	TRBJ2-3	NA	TGCAGCGTTGGTCCCGGAGATACGCAGTATTTT	CSVGPGDTQYF
NA	TRBV11-2	TRBJ2-5	TRBD2	TGTGCCAGCAGCTTAGGGAGCGGGAGCGCTAAGTGGGAGACCCAGTACTTC	CASSLGSGSAKWETQYF
few	TRBV4-1	TRBJ1-2	NA	TGCGCCAGCAGCCTGGACACCTTCGGTAACTATGGCTACACCTTC	CASSLDTFGNYGYTF
once	TRBV12-3/TRBV12-4	TRBJ2-1	NA	TGTGCCAGCAGTCCCCTGAGCGGTCCGGAGCAGTTCTTC	CASSPLSGPEQFF
NA	TRBV7-9	TRBJ2-1	TRBD2	TGTGCCGGAAAGCTAGCGGGCACCTACAATGAGCAGTTCTTC	CAGKLAGTYNEQFF
few	TRBV27	TRBJ2-3	TRBD2	TGTGCCACCTCTACCTTGGGCGGGAGGGAAGGAGATACGCAGTATTTT	CATSTLGGREGDTQYF
few	TRBV27	TRBJ1-1	NA	TGTGCCAGCAGTTTGACATGGAACACTGAAGCTTTCTTT	CASSLTWNTEAFF
NA	TRBV7-9	TRBJ2-1	TRBD2	TGTGCCAGCAGCCCCGTAGCGGGCCCCTCCTACAATGAGCAGTTCTTC	CASSPVAGPSYNEQFF
few	TRBV6-2/TRBV6-3	TRBJ2-6	NA	TGTGCCAGCAGTTACTCGTTTGGGTCTGGGGCCAACGTCCTGACTTTC	CASSYSFGSGANVLTF
NA	TRBV12-3/TRBV12-4	TRBJ1-1	NA	TGTGCCAGCAGTTTGACAATTGGAACTGAAGCTTTCTTT	CASSLTIGTEAFF
NA	TRBV9	TRBJ2-5	NA	TGTGCCAGCAGCAGGACCGCGACTCAGTACTTC	CASSRTATQYF
few	TRBV5-1	TRBJ1-4	NA	TGCGCCAGCAGCTTGAACCCAGGGGAATCGGAAAAACTGTTTTTT	CASSLNPGESEKLFF
NA	TRBV13	TRBJ2-1	TRBD2	TGTGCCAGCAGCTTTTCGATCTTTCAGCGGGGAACTCAGTACAATGAGCAGTTCTTC	CASSFSIFQRGTQYNEQFF
NA	TRBV28	TRBJ2-1	TRBD2	TGTGCCAGCAGTTCCGGGACTAGCGGGACCCGAGCTGAGCAGTTCTTC	CASSSGTSGTRAEQFF
NA	TRBV21-1	TRBJ2-7	NA	TGTGCCAGCAGCAAGTCTGGCAGGGGTCGCGAGCAGTACTTC	CASSKSGRGREQYF
many	TRBV12-3/TRBV12-4	TRBJ2-1	TRBD2	TGTGCCAGCAGTTTTTTACTAGCGGGAGTCAATGAGCAGTTCTTC	CASSFLLAGVNEQFF
NA	TRBV15	TRBJ1-6	NA	TGTGCCACCAGCAGAGATATTTCCACCCTCCACTTT	CATSRDISTLHF
NA	TRBV27	TRBJ1-2	TRBD1	TGTGCCAGCAGAGCAGACAGGGTGGATGGCTACACCTTC	CASRADRVDGYTF
NA	TRBV6-2/TRBV6-3	TRBJ2-7	TRBD2	TGTGCCAGCAGTTACCGTCGTAGCGGGAGGACCTCCTACGAGCAGTACTTC	CASSYRRSGRTSYEQYF